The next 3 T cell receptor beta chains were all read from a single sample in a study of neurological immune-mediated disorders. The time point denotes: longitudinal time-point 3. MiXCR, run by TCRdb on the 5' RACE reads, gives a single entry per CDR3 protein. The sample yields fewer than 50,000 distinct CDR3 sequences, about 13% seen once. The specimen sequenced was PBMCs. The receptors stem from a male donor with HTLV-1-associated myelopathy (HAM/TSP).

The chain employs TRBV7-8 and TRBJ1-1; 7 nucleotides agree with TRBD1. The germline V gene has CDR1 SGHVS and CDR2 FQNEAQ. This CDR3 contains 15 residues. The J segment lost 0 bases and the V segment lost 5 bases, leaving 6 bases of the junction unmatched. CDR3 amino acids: CASSVQQGMNTEAFF. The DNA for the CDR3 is TGTGCCAGCAGCGTACAACAGGGGATGAACACTGAAGCTTTCTTT.

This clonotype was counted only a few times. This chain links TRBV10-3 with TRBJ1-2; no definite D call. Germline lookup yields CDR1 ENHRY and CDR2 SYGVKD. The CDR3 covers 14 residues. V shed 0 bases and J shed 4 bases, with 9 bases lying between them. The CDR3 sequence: CAISESGGPYGYTF. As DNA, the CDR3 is TGTGCCATCAGTGAGTCGGGAGGACCCTATGGCTACACCTTC.

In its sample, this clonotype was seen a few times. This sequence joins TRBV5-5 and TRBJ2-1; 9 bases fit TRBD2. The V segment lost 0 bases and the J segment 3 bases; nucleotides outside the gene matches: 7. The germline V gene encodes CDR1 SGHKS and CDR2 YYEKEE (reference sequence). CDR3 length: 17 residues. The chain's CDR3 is CASSLVASGEFYNEQFF. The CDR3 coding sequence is TGTGCCAGCAGCTTGGTGGCTAGCGGGGAATTCTACAATGAGCAGTTCTTC.